The 20 T cell receptor beta chains in this list originate from one sample, sequenced in a study of shared clonotypes between healthy human individuals (dated by TCRdb to the early 2020s). The library was made by the immunoSEQ multiplex PCR assay. Entries here come from immuneACCESS through TCRdb and include only in-frame sequences with V and J called. Some clones fail to appear in such tables; in the studies checked, an unresolved V gene covers under half of the shortfall, and the cause of the remainder is unknown. This sample is represented by hundreds of thousands of clones; approximately 79% of them were singletons. The ten largest clones represent 1.5% to 2% of the sample. The sample consisted of memory CD4+ T cells sorted from blood. What this sample's cell subset or site label stands for: CD45RA-negative fraction. These receptors were collected from a woman under 40 in good health.

The rearrangement uses TRBV28 and TRBJ2-1; 7 bases line up with TRBD1. The ends lost 5 bases at V and 1 base at J; junction bases unmatched: 2. In germline, CDR1 is MDHEN, CDR2 SYDVKM. There are 14 residues in the CDR3. The CDR3 DNA reads as TGTGCCAGCAGTGTGACAGGGTCCTACAATGAGCAGTTCTTC. This encodes CASSVTGSYNEQFF. The variable domain in full, with the rest retrieved from reference TRBV28 and TRBJ2-1, is DVKVTQSSRYLVKRTGEKVFLECVQDMDHENMFWYRQDPGLGLRLIYFSYDVKMKEKGDIPEGYSVSREKKERFSLILESASTNQTSMYLCASSVTGSYNEQFFGPGTRLTVL.

V gene TRBV30 combines with J gene TRBJ1-2; TRBD1 matches at 8 bases. Germline CDR1 reads GTSNPN; CDR2 reads SVGIG (reference sequence). With V trimmed by 2 bases and J by 0 bases, 8 bases remained unmatched. This CDR3 region has 16 residues. The CDR3 loop is CAWSTTGTGSNYGYTF. The CDR3 DNA reads TGTGCCTGGAGTACTACCGGGACAGGCTCTAACTATGGCTACACCTTC.

The chain employs TRBV7-2 and TRBJ2-7; D remains unclear. Germline CDR1 and CDR2: SGHTA and FQGNSA. Deletions cut 2 bases from V and 3 bases from J, with 5 bases between. The CDR3 is made up of 12 amino acids. CDR3 region: CASSLQNYEQYF. CDR3 in DNA: TGTGCCAGCAGCTTACAGAACTACGAGCAGTACTTC.

The genes are TRBV4-2 and TRBJ1-2, with TRBD1 matching 9 bases. From germline, CDR1 is LGHNA and CDR2 YNFKEQ. The CDR3 length is 15 residues. Trimming cost V 5 bases and J 4 bases; bases outside gene matches: 8. In DNA, the CDR3 is TGTGCCAGCAGCTTCCTGGGACAGGGCATCTATGGCTACACCTTC. Protein: CASSFLGQGIYGYTF.

The chain carries TRBV6-1 and TRBJ2-6; the D is unclear. This CDR3 contains 15 residues. Looked up from germline, CDR1 is MNHNS and CDR2 is SASEGT. The germline V and J ends were trimmed by 4 bases and 2 bases, with 9 bases remaining between them. The CDR3 loop is CASSGAEAGANVLTF. The CDR3 DNA reads TGTGCCAGCAGTGGAGCAGAGGCTGGGGCCAACGTCCTGACTTTC.

In DNA, the CDR3 is TGCAGCGTTCGGGGTTTGAGGGGCACTGAAGCTTTCTTT. It encodes CSVRGLRGTEAFF. The chain employs TRBV29-1 and TRBJ1-1; possibly TRBD1 for D (5 bases). V lost 5 bases, J lost 4 bases, and 14 bases lay in between. The CDR3 length is 13 residues. Germline lookup yields CDR1 SQVTM and CDR2 ANQGSEA. Together with reference TRBV29-1 and TRBJ1-1, the CDR3 gives the full variable domain: SAVISQKPSRDICQRGTSLTIQCQVDSQVTMMFWYRQQPGQSLTLIATANQGSEATYESGFVIDKFPISRPNLTFSTLTVSNMSPEDSSIYLCSVRGLRGTEAFFGQGTRLTVV.

In its sample, this clone was seen many times. Within the sample, other DNA sequences also encode this same CDR3. This rearrangement joins TRBV5-1 to TRBJ1-3, with a tentative D call TRBD1 (5 bases). CDR1 is SGHRS and CDR2 is YFSETQ in the germline V gene. This CDR3 contains 14 residues. Trimming removed 3 bases from V and 1 base from J, with 8 bases in between. In DNA form, the CDR3 reads TGCGCCAGCAGCTACGGGACTTCTGGAAACACCATATATTTT. Protein sequence: CASSYGTSGNTIYF.

V gene TRBV5-4 combines with J gene TRBJ1-2; D gene ambiguous. The CDR3 runs to 14 residues. Trimming cost V 4 bases and J 4 bases, with 14 bases left between them. The V gene's germline CDR1 is SGHNT and CDR2 YYREEE (reference sequence). CDR3 amino acids: CASSPTGGSYGYTF. The CDR3 nucleotides are TGTGCCAGCAGCCCGACCGGCGGCAGCTATGGCTACACCTTC.

J is TRBJ1-6 and V is TRBV5-6; D is possibly TRBD1 (5 bases). The CDR3 covers 11 residues. The germline V gene has CDR1 SGHDT and CDR2 YYEEEE. Trimming left V 9 bases short and J 8 bases short, with 9 bases between. CDR3 coding DNA: TGTGCCACTATGACAGATTCACCCCTCCACTTT. It codes for CATMTDSPLHF.

The rearrangement links TRBV11-2 to TRBJ2-7, with D unresolved. In germline, CDR1 is SGHAT, CDR2 FQNNGV. V was trimmed by 3 bases and J by 0 bases, leaving 9 bases between them. This CDR3 region has 14 residues. The CDR3 protein is CASSFLGISYEQYF. For the CDR3, the DNA is TGTGCCAGCAGCTTTTTAGGAATCTCCTACGAGCAGTACTTC. Full variable domain (missing parts from reference TRBV11-2 and TRBJ2-7): EAGVAQSPRYKIIEKRQSVAFWCNPISGHATLYWYQQILGQGPKLLIQFQNNGVVDDSQLPKDRFSAERLKGVDSTLKIQPAKLEDSAVYLCASSFLGISYEQYFGPGTRLTVT.

The chain recombines TRBV7-9 with TRBJ2-7; TRBD1 matches 7 bases. Germline loops: CDR1 SEHNR, CDR2 FQNEAQ (reference sequence). This CDR3 has 14 residues. The ends lost 5 bases at V and 3 bases at J; junction bases unmatched: 7. As DNA, the CDR3 is TGTGCCAGCAGCGCCGACAGGGTATACTACGAGCAGTACTTC. Translation gives CASSADRVYYEQYF.

The J gene is TRBJ2-2, the V gene TRBV15; no firm D call. Germline assignment: CDR1 LNHNV and CDR2 YYDKDF (reference sequence). V lost 0 bases, J lost 3 bases, and 8 bases lay in between. The CDR3 has 15 amino acids. The CDR3 protein is CATSRDLGHTGELFF. CDR3 DNA sequence: TGTGCCACCAGCAGAGATCTGGGTCACACCGGGGAGCTGTTTTTT.

This chain joins TRBV29-1 and TRBJ2-3; 11 bases are a match to TRBD2. V lost 3 bases and J lost 2; bases outside the gene matches: 4. Germline assignment: CDR1 SQVTM and CDR2 ANQGSEA. The CDR3 contains 15 residues. The CDR3 DNA follows: TGCAGCGTTGAGTTAGCGGGAGGGTACACAGATACGCAGTATTTT. The encoded protein is CSVELAGGYTDTQYF.

This clone occurred once. The chain carries TRBV13 and TRBJ1-4; the D is unclear. The V end lost 0 bases, the J end lost 5 bases, and 10 bases lay between the germline ends. Looked up from germline, CDR1 is PRHDT and CDR2 is FYEKMQ (reference sequence). CDR3 length: 15 amino acids. The CDR3 here is CASSLGSGPNEKLFF. CDR3 nucleotides: TGTGCCAGCAGCTTAGGATCGGGCCCAAATGAAAAACTGTTTTTT.

The CDR3 DNA reads TGCGCCAGCAGCGCGGACGTTACCGGGGAGCTGTTTTTT. Its translation: CASSADVTGELFF. The gene calls are TRBV5-1 and TRBJ2-2; D uncertain. CDR1 is SGHRS and CDR2 is YFSETQ in the germline V gene. Trimming shortened V by 4 bases and J by 5 bases, and 9 bases separated the two germline ends. The CDR3 loop spans 13 amino acids.

This clone was recorded once. The chain combines TRBV19 with TRBJ2-1; possible D gene TRBD1, 5 bases. The V gene lost 0 bases and the J gene lost 5 bases, with 14 bases spanning the gap. This CDR3 is 16 amino acids long. Germline CDR1 reads LNHDA; CDR2 reads SQIVND (reference sequence). The CDR3, as DNA: TGTGCCAGTAGTATAGATCGCCCAGGGCCGCACAATGAGCAGTTCTTC. The encoded protein is CASSIDRPGPHNEQFF.

The chain employs TRBV18 and TRBJ1-3; D call uncertain. Trimming stripped 4 bases from V and 1 base from J, with 2 bases between. The CDR3 runs to 12 residues. From germline, CDR1 is KGHSH and CDR2 LQKENI. The CDR3 DNA follows: TGTGCCAGCTCACAGTCTGGAAACACCATATATTTT. It encodes CASSQSGNTIYF.

The V call is TRBV7-3, the J call TRBJ2-3; TRBD2 matches 7 bases. Germline values: CDR1 SGHTA, CDR2 FQGTGA. V was clipped by 1 base and J by 6 bases; unmatched bases: 4. CDR3 length: 14 amino acids. CDR3 DNA: TGTGCCAGCAGCTTAAACGCGGGGGTGGATACGCAGTATTTT. Its protein product is CASSLNAGVDTQYF. The entire variable domain, with the rest obtained from reference TRBV7-3 and TRBJ2-3, is as follows: GAGVSQTPSNKVTEKGKYVELRCDPISGHTALYWYRQSLGQGPEFLIYFQGTGAADDSGLPNDRFFAVRPEGSVSTLKIQRTERGDSAVYLCASSLNAGVDTQYFGPGTRLTVL.

The chain uses TRBV14 and TRBJ2-1, with D possibly TRBD2 on 5 matching bases. The CDR3 runs 13 residues. Trimming left V 1 base short and J 9 bases short, with 10 bases between. Germline-derived CDR1 and CDR2 are SGHDN and FVKESK. In DNA, the CDR3 is TGTGCCAGCAGCCAAGGTGGGAGTTTTGAGCAGTTCTTC. Translating it yields CASSQGGSFEQFF.

J is TRBJ1-4 and V is TRBV5-4, with D unresolved. V was trimmed by 4 bases and J by 10 bases, leaving 14 bases between them. From germline, CDR1 is SGHNT and CDR2 YYREEE (reference sequence). The CDR3 contains 13 residues. DNA of the CDR3: TGTGCCAGCAGCAATCCAGGAGTTGGAAAACTGTTTTTT. This encodes CASSNPGVGKLFF.